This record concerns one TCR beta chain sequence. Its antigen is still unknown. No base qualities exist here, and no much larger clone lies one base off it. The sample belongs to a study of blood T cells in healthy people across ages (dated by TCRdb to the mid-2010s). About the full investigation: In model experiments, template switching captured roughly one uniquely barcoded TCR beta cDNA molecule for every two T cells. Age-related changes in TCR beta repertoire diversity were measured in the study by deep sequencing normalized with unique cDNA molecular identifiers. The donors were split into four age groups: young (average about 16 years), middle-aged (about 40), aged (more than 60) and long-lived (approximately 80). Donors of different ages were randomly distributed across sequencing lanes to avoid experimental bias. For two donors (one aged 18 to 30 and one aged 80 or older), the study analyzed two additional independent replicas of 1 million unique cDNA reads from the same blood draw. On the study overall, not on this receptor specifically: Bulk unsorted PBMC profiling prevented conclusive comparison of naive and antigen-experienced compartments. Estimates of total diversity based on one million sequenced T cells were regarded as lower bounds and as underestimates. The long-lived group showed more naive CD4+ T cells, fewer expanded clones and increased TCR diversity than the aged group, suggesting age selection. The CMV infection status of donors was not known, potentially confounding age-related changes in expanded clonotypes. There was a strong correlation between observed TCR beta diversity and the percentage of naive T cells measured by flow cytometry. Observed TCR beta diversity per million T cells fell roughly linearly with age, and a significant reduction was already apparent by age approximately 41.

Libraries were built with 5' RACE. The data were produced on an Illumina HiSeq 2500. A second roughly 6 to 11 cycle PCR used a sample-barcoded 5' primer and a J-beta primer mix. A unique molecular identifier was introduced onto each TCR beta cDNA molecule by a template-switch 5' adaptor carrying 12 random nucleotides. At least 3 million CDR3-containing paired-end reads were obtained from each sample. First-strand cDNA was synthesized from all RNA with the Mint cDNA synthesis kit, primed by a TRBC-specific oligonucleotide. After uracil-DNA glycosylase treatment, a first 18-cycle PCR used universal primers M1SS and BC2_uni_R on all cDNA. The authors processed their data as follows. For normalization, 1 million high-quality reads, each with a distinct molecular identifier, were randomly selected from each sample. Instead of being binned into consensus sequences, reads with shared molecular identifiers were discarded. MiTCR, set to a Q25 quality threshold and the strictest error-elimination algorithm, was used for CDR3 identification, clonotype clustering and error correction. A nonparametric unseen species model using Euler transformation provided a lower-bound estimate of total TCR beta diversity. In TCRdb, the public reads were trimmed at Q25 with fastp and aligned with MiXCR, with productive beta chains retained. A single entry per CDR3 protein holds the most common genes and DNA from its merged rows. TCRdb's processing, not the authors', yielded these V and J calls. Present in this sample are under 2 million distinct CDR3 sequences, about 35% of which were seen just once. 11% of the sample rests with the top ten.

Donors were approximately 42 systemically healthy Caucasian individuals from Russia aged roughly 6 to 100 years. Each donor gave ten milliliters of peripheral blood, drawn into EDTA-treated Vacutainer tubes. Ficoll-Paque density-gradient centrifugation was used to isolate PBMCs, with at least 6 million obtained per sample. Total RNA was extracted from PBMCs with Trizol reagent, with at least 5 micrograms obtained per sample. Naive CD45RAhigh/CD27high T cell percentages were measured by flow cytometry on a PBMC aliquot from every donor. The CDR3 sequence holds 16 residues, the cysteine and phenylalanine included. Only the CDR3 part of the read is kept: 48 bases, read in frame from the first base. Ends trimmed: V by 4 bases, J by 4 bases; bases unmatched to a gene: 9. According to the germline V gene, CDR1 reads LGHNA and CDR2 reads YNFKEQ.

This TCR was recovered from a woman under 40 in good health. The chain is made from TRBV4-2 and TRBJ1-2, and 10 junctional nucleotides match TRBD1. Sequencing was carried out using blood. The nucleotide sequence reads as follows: TGTGCCAGCAGCCGGATTGGACAGGGGGAGGTCTATGGCTACACCTTC. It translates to CASSRIGQGEVYGYTF.